A single sample gave rise to the 5 T cell receptor beta chains below, sequenced in a study of blood T cell repertoires in COVID-19. Sequencing used immunoSEQ multiplex PCR; TCRdb keeps in-frame clones, though not all of them. Seen here are over 65,000 clones, roughly 80% observed once, and the top ten hold 12%. The source material was peripheral blood. These receptors were taken from a woman in her 40s with active or convalescent COVID-19.

The CDR3 region is CAWSVGGPGSYSYGYTF. The DNA of the CDR3 is TGTGCCTGGAGTGTCGGCGGGCCGGGGAGTTACTCCTATGGCTACACCTTC. The chain carries TRBV30 and TRBJ1-2; no firm D call. The CDR3 length is 17 residues. Trimming left V 0 bases short and J 4 bases short, with 21 bases between. CDR1 and CDR2 (germline): GTSNPN, SVGIG (reference sequence).

The genes are TRBV7-2 and TRBJ2-7; 7 positions agree with TRBD1. V lost 1 base and J lost 2; bases outside the gene matches: 2. There are 14 residues in the CDR3. Germline assignment: CDR1 SGHTA and CDR2 FQGNSA. In DNA form, the CDR3 reads TGTGCCAGCAGCTTAGTGACAGGGCCCTACGAGCAGTACTTC. It translates to CASSLVTGPYEQYF.

V gene TRBV28 combines with J gene TRBJ2-7; TRBD2 matches 11 bases. The CDR3 contains 18 residues. Per the germline V gene, CDR1 is MDHEN and CDR2 is SYDVKM. The V gene end was trimmed by 5 bases and the J gene end by 0 bases; junction bases not matched to a gene: 12. The CDR3 region has the DNA TGTGCCAGCAGTCAGCCGGGACTAGCGGTCACAAGCTCCTACGAGCAGTACTTC. Translating gives CASSQPGLAVTSSYEQYF.

This rearrangement joins TRBV3-1 (or the pseudogene TRBV3-2) to TRBJ2-1; the D gene is possibly TRBD2 (6 bases). This CDR3 spans 13 amino acids. Trimming stripped 5 bases from V and 8 bases from J, with 13 bases between. Germline assignment: CDR1 LGHDT and CDR2 YNNKEL (reference sequence). The CDR3 spells CASSARLVDEQFF. CDR3 sequence (DNA): TGTGCCAGCAGCGCCCGACTAGTTGATGAGCAGTTCTTC.

V gene TRBV18 combines with J gene TRBJ2-7, with TRBD1 matching 7 bases. The CDR3 has 14 amino acids. Germline V CDR1 and CDR2: KGHSH, LQKENI. The ends lost 3 bases at V and 2 bases at J; junction bases unmatched: 4. The CDR3: CASSPNRGPYEQYF. The CDR3 DNA reads as TGTGCCAGCTCACCTAACAGGGGACCCTACGAGCAGTACTTC.